The source of this T cell receptor beta chain is a study of follicular helper T cells after annual influenza vaccination. Findings and limits, study-wide: Change in circulating plasmablasts correlated with ICOS+CD38+ cTfh clonality change. Just roughly 9-22% of cells analyzed had recovered productive TCRB sequences.

The CDR3 contains 12 residues. Trimming took 1 base from V and 7 from J, leaving 10 bases between them. Germline CDR1 reads GTSNPN; CDR2 reads SVGIG (reference sequence). A remark on this clone: Its antigen is unidentified.

The assay was immunoSEQ multiplex PCR, and TCRdb's table has in-frame clones only and misses some. The repertoire has about 9,300 clones, 70% to 90% of them found once; the top ten carry 0.45% to 0.5%. Stated time point: 2015-2016 season, pre-vaccination. Excluded were substance abuse, HIV/AIDS, active cancer, immunomodulatory drugs and active illness. The genes are TRBV30 and TRBJ1-2, with D maybe TRBD1 (5 bases). Sequences were derived from CXCR5+ CD38- circulating T follicular helper cells from blood, sampled on the day of influenza vaccination. The subset is: circulating Tfh, non-naive CD4+CXCR5+PD-1+ (ICOS+CD38+ or ICOS-CD38-). This TCR derives from an adult who received the influenza vaccine. This CDR3 reads CAWSGTKGGYTF. In DNA, the CDR3 is TGTGCCTGGAGTGGGACAAAAGGTGGCTACACCTTC.